The present entry profiles one T cell receptor (beta chain) with its context. This clonotype has a count of ten or more. It has no known antigen specificity. No base quality information exists; no much larger clone differs at one position. CDR1 is given as SGHTA and CDR2 as FQGNSA, both from the germline V gene. V drops 3 bases and J drops 10 bases, leaving 10 bases in between. The cysteine opens and the phenylalanine closes a CDR3 of 12 amino acids. Only the CDR3 part of the read is kept: 36 bases, read in frame from the first base. Ficoll-Paque density gradient centrifugation was the method used to isolate PBMCs. TCRdb records Illumina NovaSeq 6000 as the sequencer. TCRalpha and TCRbeta cDNA libraries were constructed by 5'RACE with constant-segment primers, with sample barcodes and unique molecular identifiers being introduced. RNA was extracted from every sample with Trizol reagent. The libraries were amplified in two PCR steps, and the second step added a second sample barcode and Illumina TruSeq adapters. Sequencing of the libraries was done on an Illumina NovaSeq, producing 2 x 150 bp paired-end reads. As for the original processing: The reads were demultiplexed and collapsed into UMI-guided consensus sequences using migec v1.2.7. Using mixcr v2.1.11, the UMI consensuses were aligned to TRA and TRB V and J templates and assembled into clonotypes. A clonotype was counted as expanded or contracted only when both edgeR and NoisET called the clonotype significant, with the noise models trained on biological replicates. For edgeR calls, the thresholds were a false discovery rate-adjusted p below 0.01 and a log2 fold-change of 1. As an exploratory analysis of dynamics, max-normalized trajectories of the 1000 most abundant clonotypes were examined by PCA with hierarchical clustering. Each responding clone was given a CD4 or CD8 phenotype based on the CD4+ and CD8+ repertoires, which had been sequenced separately. TCRdb reran the public reads through fastp at Q25 and MiXCR, keeping productive beta chains. Each CDR3 protein appears once, grouped with its most common genes and DNA. It is TCRdb's table, rather than the study itself, that gives the V and J calls and clone size. In all, the sample holds about 260,000 distinct CDR3 sequences, and around 8% of those were seen once. Clones ranked in the top ten supply 20% to 25% of the sample.

The data derive from a study of T-cell memory formation after mild COVID-19 (dated by TCRdb to about 2021). Concerning the study at large: TCR sequence clusters from the two donors were found to be largely donor specific. In two donors, T-cell clones that expanded and contracted after mild COVID-19 were tracked by sequencing TCRalpha and TCRbeta repertoires over time. The cohort was made up of two young adult volunteers, one female and one male, who were previously healthy. Here is what the overall study found, with its caveats: Contracting CD4+ clones turned up mainly in the CM and EM memory subsets, whereas EMRA was where CD8+ clones were enriched. Clones contracting from day 15 to 85 had balanced CD4/CD8 phenotypes, while a second wave expanding from day 15 to 37 was biased towards CD4+. SARS-CoV-2 specificity of the second-wave clones peaking on day 37 was not confirmed. The study included only a couple of mild cases, and larger cohorts that include severe cases with pre-infection samples were judged to be necessary. Some responding clones were detected in pre-infection memory, which suggested that pre-existing cross-reactive memory T cells had joined the SARS-CoV-2 response.

Sequences were obtained from PBMCs or a T cell subset sorted from them (not recorded which). The sequence links TRBV7-2 to TRBJ2-1; the D gene remains uncertain. The receptor comes from a man between 18 and 35 years old who had mild COVID-19 (a few samples of this study predate the infection). The sample titles of this study are shuffled in the database, so cell type and time point are left out; the donor was told from shared clones. CDR3 reads: CASSFGRVEQFF. The DNA is as follows: TGTGCCAGCAGCTTCGGACGTGTGGAGCAGTTCTTC.